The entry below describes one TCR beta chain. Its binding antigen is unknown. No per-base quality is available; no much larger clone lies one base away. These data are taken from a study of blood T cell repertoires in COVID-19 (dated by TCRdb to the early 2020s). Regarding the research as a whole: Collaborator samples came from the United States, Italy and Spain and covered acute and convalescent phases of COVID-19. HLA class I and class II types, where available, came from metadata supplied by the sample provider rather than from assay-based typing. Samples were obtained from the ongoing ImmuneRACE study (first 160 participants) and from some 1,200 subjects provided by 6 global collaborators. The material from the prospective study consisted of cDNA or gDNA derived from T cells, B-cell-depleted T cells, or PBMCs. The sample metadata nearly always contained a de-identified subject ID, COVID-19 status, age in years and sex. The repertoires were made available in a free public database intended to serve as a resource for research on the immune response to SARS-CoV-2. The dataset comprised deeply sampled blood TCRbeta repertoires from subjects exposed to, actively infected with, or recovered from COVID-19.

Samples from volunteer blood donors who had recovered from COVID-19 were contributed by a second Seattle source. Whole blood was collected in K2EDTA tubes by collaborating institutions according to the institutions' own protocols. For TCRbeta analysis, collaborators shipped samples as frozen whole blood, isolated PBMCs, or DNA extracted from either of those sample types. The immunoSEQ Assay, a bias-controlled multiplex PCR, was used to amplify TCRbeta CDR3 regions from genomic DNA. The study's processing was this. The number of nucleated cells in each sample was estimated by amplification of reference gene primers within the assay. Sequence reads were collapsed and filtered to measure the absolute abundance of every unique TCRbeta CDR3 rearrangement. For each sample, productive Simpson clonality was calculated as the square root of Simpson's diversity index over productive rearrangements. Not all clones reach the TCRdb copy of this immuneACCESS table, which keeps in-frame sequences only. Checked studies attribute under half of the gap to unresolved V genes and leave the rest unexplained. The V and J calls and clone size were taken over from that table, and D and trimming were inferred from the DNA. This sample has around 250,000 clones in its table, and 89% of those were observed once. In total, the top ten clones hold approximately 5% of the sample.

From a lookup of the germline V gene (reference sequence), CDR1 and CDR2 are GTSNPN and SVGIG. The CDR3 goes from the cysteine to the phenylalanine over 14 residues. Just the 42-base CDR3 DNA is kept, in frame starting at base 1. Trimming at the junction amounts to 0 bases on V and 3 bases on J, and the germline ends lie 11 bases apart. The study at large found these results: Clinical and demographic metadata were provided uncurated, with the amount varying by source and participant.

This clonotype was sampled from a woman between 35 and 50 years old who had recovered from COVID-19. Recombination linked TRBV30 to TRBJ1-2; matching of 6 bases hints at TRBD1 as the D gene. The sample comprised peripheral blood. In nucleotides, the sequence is TGTGCCTGGAGTGTAACAGGGAATTACTATGGCTACACCTTC. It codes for CAWSVTGNYYGYTF.